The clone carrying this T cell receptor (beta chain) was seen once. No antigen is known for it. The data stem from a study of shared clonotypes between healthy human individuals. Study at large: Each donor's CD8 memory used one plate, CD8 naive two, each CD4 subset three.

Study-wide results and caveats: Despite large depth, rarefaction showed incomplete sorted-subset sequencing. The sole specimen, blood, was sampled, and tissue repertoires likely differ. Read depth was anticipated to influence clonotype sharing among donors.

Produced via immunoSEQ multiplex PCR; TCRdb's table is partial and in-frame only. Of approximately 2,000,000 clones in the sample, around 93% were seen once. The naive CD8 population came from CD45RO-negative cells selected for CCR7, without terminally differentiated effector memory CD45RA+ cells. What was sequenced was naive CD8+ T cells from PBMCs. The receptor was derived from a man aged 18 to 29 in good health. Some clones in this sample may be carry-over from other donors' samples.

This chain's CDR3 is CASSSVGLAGGAYEQYF. CDR3 DNA: TGCGCCAGCAGCTCTGTGGGACTAGCGGGTGGAGCCTACGAGCAGTACTTC. The chain employs TRBV5-1 and TRBJ2-7, with 12 bases lining up with TRBD2. The CDR3 runs to 17 residues. Germline lookup yields CDR1 SGHRS and CDR2 YFSETQ. Germline trimming cut 3 bases from V and 2 bases from J; bases unmatched to any gene: 9.